These 22 T cell receptor beta chains share one sample of origin, sequenced in a study of Ad26.COV2.S vaccination and SARS-CoV-2 variants. Noted treatment: 15 to 20 received Ad26.COV2.S at low or high dose, single or two shots; 5 received placebo; per-sample allocation not given. Each sample was drawn 63 days after the first injection (of vaccine or placebo). The assay was immunoSEQ multiplex PCR, and TCRdb's table has in-frame clones only and misses some. In the table there are hundreds of thousands of clones, over 75% of which are singletons. Here the sequenced sample was peripheral blood, taken in a trial of Ad26.COV2.S vaccine versus placebo. Receptor source: a person aged 18 to 59 who received the Ad26.COV2.S COVID-19 vaccine or a placebo.

This clone was seen only once. The identical CDR3 is also encoded by other nucleotide sequences in the sample. The V call is TRBV18, the J call TRBJ2-1; D perhaps matches TRBD1 (6 bases). The CDR3 contains 15 residues. Germline V gene lookup returns CDR1 KGHSH and CDR2 LQKENI. V lost 2 bases and J lost 2, with 10 bases in between. CDR3 loop: CASSPRDNPYNEQFF. The CDR3 DNA reads as TGTGCCAGCTCACCAAGGGACAACCCCTACAATGAGCAGTTCTTC.

This chain uses TRBV30 with TRBJ1-2; TRBD1 matches 9 bases. V shed 3 bases and J 5 bases; nucleotides not matched to a gene: 4. The CDR3 has 13 residues. CDR1 is GTSNPN, CDR2 SVGIG, per germline (reference sequence). The CDR3 DNA reads TGTGCCTGGAGCCGGACAGGGGAATATGGCTACACCTTC. It yields the protein CAWSRTGEYGYTF.

On this clone: Other nucleotide sequences in the sample specify the same CDR3. The rearrangement uses TRBV7-6 and TRBJ2-6, with D unresolved. Germline V gene lookup returns CDR1 SGHVS and CDR2 FNYEAQ. V lost 1 base and J 1 base, leaving 5 bases between the germline ends. This CDR3 region has 15 residues. The CDR3 sequence: CASSLVGSGANVLTF. CDR3 nucleotide sequence: TGTGCCAGCAGCTTAGTTGGTTCTGGGGCCAACGTCCTGACTTTC.

The chain couples TRBV25-1 to TRBJ1-1, with D possibly being TRBD1 (6 bases). This CDR3 is built from 16 residues. Germline CDR1 is MGHDK and CDR2 is SYGVNS. The V gene lost 10 bases and the J gene lost 4 bases, with 25 bases spanning the gap. CDR3 residues: CATSVNRGQLGTEAFF. As DNA, the CDR3 is TGTGCCACCTCAGTGAACCGAGGACAGTTAGGCACTGAAGCTTTCTTT.

This clone was seen more than once but under ten times. The V call is TRBV5-4, the J call TRBJ2-7, with TRBD1 matching 9 bases. This CDR3 spans 14 amino acids. The V gene's germline CDR1 is SGHNT and CDR2 YYREEE (reference sequence). With V trimmed by 2 bases and J by 6 bases, 6 bases remained unmatched. CDR3 sequence (DNA): TGTGCCAGCAGCTTCGGGGGACAGGGCCTCGAGCAGTACTTC. Amino acids: CASSFGGQGLEQYF.

The rearrangement joins TRBV7-9 to TRBJ1-2; 9 bases line up with TRBD1. The germline V gene has CDR1 SEHNR and CDR2 FQNEAQ (reference sequence). V gave up 0 bases and J gave up 0 bases; unmatched junction bases: 8. The CDR3 runs to 18 residues. CDR3 DNA: TGTGCCAGCAGCTTAGCGTTGGGACAGGGAGGCGCTAACTATGGCTACACCTTC. Protein sequence: CASSLALGQGGANYGYTF. The variable domain in full, completed from reference TRBV7-9 and TRBJ1-2, reads DTGVSQNPRHKITKRGQNVTFRCDPISEHNRLYWYRQTLGQGPEFLTYFQNEAQLEKSRLLSDRFSAERPKGSFSTLEIQRTEQGDSAMYLCASSLALGQGGANYGYTFGSGTRLTVV.

The chain links TRBV30 to TRBJ2-5, with D uncertain. Trimming took 6 bases from V and 2 from J, leaving 16 bases between them. The CDR3 totals 14 residues. Germline V gene data show CDR1 as GTSNPN and CDR2 as SVGIG (reference sequence). The CDR3 here is CACRFWQRQETQYF. CDR3 DNA: TGTGCCTGCCGATTCTGGCAGAGGCAAGAGACCCAGTACTTC.

The chain uses TRBV5-1 and TRBJ2-5; D may be TRBD1 (6 bases). Germline V gives CDR1 SGHRS, CDR2 YFSETQ. The CDR3 consists of 14 residues. Trimming cost V 0 bases and J 4 bases, with 10 bases left between them. The CDR3 protein is CASSLDRVGETQYF. The CDR3 DNA is TGCGCCAGCAGCTTGGACAGGGTGGGAGAGACCCAGTACTTC.

The V call is TRBV30, the J call TRBJ2-5; the D gene is possibly TRBD2 (6 bases). Trimming removed 4 bases from V and 4 bases from J, with 19 bases in between. CDR3 length equals 15 residues. Germline V gene sequence: CDR1 GTSNPN, CDR2 SVGIG (reference sequence). Here the CDR3 reads CAWTRGGAPGETQYF. The CDR3 DNA sequence: TGTGCCTGGACTCGAGGAGGGGCGCCGGGAGAGACCCAGTACTTC.

V usage is TRBV28 and J usage is TRBJ1-5; maybe TRBD1 (6 bases). The V and J ends lost 5 bases and 5 bases respectively, with 16 bases between them. CDR1 is MDHEN, CDR2 SYDVKM, per germline. The CDR3 loop spans 15 amino acids. The CDR3 sequence: CASSPPGGQDQPQHF. CDR3 bases: TGTGCCAGCAGTCCGCCCGGGGGGCAAGATCAGCCCCAGCATTTT.

This chain connects TRBV28 to TRBJ2-7; D gene ambiguous. The V end was cut by 1 base, the J end by 3 bases, with 4 bases between. The CDR3 totals 12 residues. CDR1 and CDR2 from the germline V gene are MDHEN and SYDVKM. The CDR3 DNA sequence: TGTGCCAGCAGTTTATCCTTCTACGAGCAGTACTTC. Encoded protein: CASSLSFYEQYF.

Regarding this clone: In the same sample, other DNA sequences code for this CDR3. The chain links TRBV19 to TRBJ1-5; D is perhaps TRBD1 (6 bases). This CDR3 is 14 amino acids long. With 4 bases removed from V and 2 bases from J, the gap between germline ends came to 9 bases. Looked up from germline, CDR1 is LNHDA and CDR2 is SQIVND (reference sequence). The CDR3, as DNA: TGTGCCAGTAGTACGACAGGAGGCAATCAGCCCCAGCATTTT. Translating it yields CASSTTGGNQPQHF. The full variable domain, with the rest looked up from reference TRBV19 and TRBJ1-5, is DGGITQSPKYLFRKEGQNVTLSCEQNLNHDAMYWYRQDPGQGLRLIYYSQIVNDFQKGDIAEGYSVSREKKESFPLTVTSAQKNPTAFYLCASSTTGGNQPQHFGDGTRLSIL.

J is TRBJ2-2 and V is TRBV2; no clear D gene. Germline V lookup: CDR1 SNHLY, CDR2 FYNNEI. The CDR3 runs to 15 residues. The V end was cut by 3 bases, the J end by 3 bases, with 11 bases between. The CDR3 bases are TGTGCCAGCAGTGATGGCAGGAGCCACACCGGGGAGCTGTTTTTT. This gives the protein CASSDGRSHTGELFF.

This chain uses TRBV20-1 with TRBJ2-3; 7 bases fit TRBD1. From germline, CDR1 is DFQATT and CDR2 SNEGSKA (reference sequence). The V gene end was trimmed by 3 bases and the J gene end by 0 bases; junction bases not matched to a gene: 15. This CDR3 region has 18 residues. The CDR3 nucleotides read TGCAGTGCTAGTCAACGTAGGGGGCCGGACCCTAGCACAGATACGCAGTATTTT. This translates into CSASQRRGPDPSTDTQYF.

As DNA, the CDR3 is TGTGCCAGCAGTCTCTATGGTGGGAGAGGCTACGAGCAGTACTTC. Translated: CASSLYGGRGYEQYF. This chain joins TRBV6-5 and TRBJ2-7; maybe TRBD2 (5 bases). The V and J ends lost 5 bases and 3 bases respectively, with 17 bases between them. This CDR3 contains 15 residues. Germline V lookup: CDR1 MNHEY, CDR2 SVGAGI.

The gene calls are TRBV27 and TRBJ1-5; 9 bases match TRBD1. The CDR3 covers 15 residues. With V trimmed by 5 bases and J by 1 base, 3 bases remained unmatched. Germline values: CDR1 MNHEY, CDR2 SMNVEV (reference sequence). The CDR3 loop is CASSPQGASNQPQHF. The DNA for the CDR3 is TGTGCCAGCAGTCCACAGGGGGCGAGCAATCAGCCCCAGCATTTT.

CDR3 DNA: TGTGCCAGCAGCTTGGGAGGGTATCAGGACGAGCAGTACTTC. Its translation: CASSLGGYQDEQYF. The genes are TRBV5-4 and TRBJ2-7; D perhaps matches TRBD2 (5 bases). Germline lookup yields CDR1 SGHNT and CDR2 YYREEE (reference sequence). V shed 0 bases and J shed 5 bases, with 12 bases lying between them. The CDR3 covers 14 residues.

The chain has TRBV9 and TRBJ2-6; D remains ambiguous. This CDR3 is built from 17 residues. Germline V gene data show CDR1 as SGDLS and CDR2 as YYNGEE. Trimming cost V 0 bases and J 0 bases, with 10 bases left between them. Here the CDR3 reads CASSVVPVDSGANVLTF. As DNA, the CDR3 is TGTGCCAGCAGCGTAGTTCCGGTGGACTCTGGGGCCAACGTCCTGACTTTC.

The rearrangement uses TRBV5-4 and TRBJ2-5; 7 bases fit TRBD2. Germline V gene lookup returns CDR1 SGHNT and CDR2 YYREEE (reference sequence). The V and J ends lost 4 bases and 5 bases, in that order; junction bases with no gene match: 17. The CDR3 is 17 residues long. The CDR3 nucleotides read TGTGCCAGCAGCGAGGGACTATGGCCTCAAGATGTGGAGACCCAGTACTTC. This encodes CASSEGLWPQDVETQYF.

This chain connects TRBV6-5 to TRBJ2-6, with 7 bases matching TRBD1. V lost 4 bases to trimming and J lost 4 bases; unmatched junction nucleotides: 7. The CDR3 has 16 amino acids. Per the germline V gene, CDR1 is MNHEY and CDR2 is SVGAGI. DNA for the CDR3: TGTGCCAGCAGTTTATTAAAGGGGGCCGGGGCCAACGTCCTGACTTTC. It is translated as CASSLLKGAGANVLTF.

The gene calls are TRBV25-1 and TRBJ2-1; D might be TRBD1 or TRBD2, each matching 6 bases. Trimming removed 1 base from V and 6 bases from J, with 19 bases in between. Germline V gene data show CDR1 as MGHDK and CDR2 as SYGVNS. The length of the CDR3 is 17 residues. The DNA for the CDR3 is TGTGCCAGCAGTGAATGGGGACTTTTTCGAGGGGGCAATGAGCAGTTCTTC. Translation gives CASSEWGLFRGGNEQFF.

The CDR3 protein is CASSSTNSNTGELFF. As DNA, the CDR3 is TGTGCCAGCAGCTCAACTAACTCGAACACCGGGGAGCTGTTTTTT. The chain carries TRBV11-2 and TRBJ2-2; no clear D gene. Trimming removed 4 bases from V and 0 bases from J, with 9 bases in between. The CDR3 has 15 residues. Germline CDR1 reads SGHAT; CDR2 reads FQNNGV. The whole variable domain, filled in from reference TRBV11-2 and TRBJ2-2, reads EAGVAQSPRYKIIEKRQSVAFWCNPISGHATLYWYQQILGQGPKLLIQFQNNGVVDDSQLPKDRFSAERLKGVDSTLKIQPAKLEDSAVYLCASSSTNSNTGELFFGEGSRLTVL.